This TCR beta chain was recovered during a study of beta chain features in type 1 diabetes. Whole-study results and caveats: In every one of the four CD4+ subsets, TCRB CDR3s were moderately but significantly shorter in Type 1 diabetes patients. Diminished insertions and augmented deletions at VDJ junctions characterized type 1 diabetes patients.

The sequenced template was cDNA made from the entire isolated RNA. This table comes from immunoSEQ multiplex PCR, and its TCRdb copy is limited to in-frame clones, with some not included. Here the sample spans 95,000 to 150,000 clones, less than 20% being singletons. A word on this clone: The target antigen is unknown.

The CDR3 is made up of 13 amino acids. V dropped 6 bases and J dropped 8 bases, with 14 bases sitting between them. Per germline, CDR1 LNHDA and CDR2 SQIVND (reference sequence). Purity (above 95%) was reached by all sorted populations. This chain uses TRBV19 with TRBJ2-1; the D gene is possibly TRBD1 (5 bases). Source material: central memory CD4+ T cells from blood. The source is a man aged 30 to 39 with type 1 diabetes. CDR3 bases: TGTGCCAGTAGCGCAGGGCCTTGGGATGAGCAGTTCTTC. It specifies CASSAGPWDEQFF.